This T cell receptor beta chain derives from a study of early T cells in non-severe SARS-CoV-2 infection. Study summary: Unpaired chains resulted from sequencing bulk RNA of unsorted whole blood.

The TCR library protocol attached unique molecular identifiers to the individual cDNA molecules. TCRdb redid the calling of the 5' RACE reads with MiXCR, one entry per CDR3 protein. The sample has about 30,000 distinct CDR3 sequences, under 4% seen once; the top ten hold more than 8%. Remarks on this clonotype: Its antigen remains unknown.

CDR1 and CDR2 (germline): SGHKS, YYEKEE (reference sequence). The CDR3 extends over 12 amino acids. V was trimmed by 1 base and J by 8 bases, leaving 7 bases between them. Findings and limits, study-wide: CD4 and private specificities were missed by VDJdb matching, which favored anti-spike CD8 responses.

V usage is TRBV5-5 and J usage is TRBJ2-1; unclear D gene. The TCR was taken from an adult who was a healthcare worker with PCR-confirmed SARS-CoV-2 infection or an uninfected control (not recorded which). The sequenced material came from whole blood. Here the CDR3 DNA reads TGTGCCAGCAGCTTGAAGGGCTATGAGCAGTTCTTC. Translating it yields CASSLKGYEQFF.